Listed below are T cell receptor beta chains from one sample, sequenced in a study of cytomegalovirus exposure and HLA in healthy donors. Data came from immunoSEQ multiplex PCR; TCRdb stores just in-frame clones and leaves some out. Of 150,000 or so clones in the sample, more than 75% were seen once. Material for sequencing was PBMCs. The origin of the receptors is a man aged 25-40 years in good health and CMV-seropositive. Each CDR3 is given with its conserved first and last residue. Fields, in order: CDR3 protein, V gene, J gene.

CASITGTDEAFF	TRBV6-5	TRBJ1-1
CASFSAGPTDEQFF	TRBV2	TRBJ2-1
CASRVGGNNEQFF	TRBV2	TRBJ2-1
CASSMDRDRKNEQFF	TRBV7-7	TRBJ2-1
CASSPRDRASGANVLTF	TRBV28	TRBJ2-6
CASSSHRVSGANVLTF	TRBV11-3	TRBJ2-6
CASSLTGWEAYEQYF	TRBV7-9	TRBJ2-7
CASSLGTGVGTQYF	TRBV5-1	TRBJ2-5
CASSSQGLGNIQYF	TRBV28	TRBJ2-4
CASSPWDRGPYEQYF	TRBV18	TRBJ2-7
CASSYEGSSPLHF	TRBV6-5	TRBJ1-6
CASSIPGNSPLHF	TRBV7-9	TRBJ1-6
CASATGTAYGYTF	TRBV25-1	TRBJ1-2
CASSPRRDEQYF	TRBV28	NA
CASSTDRGRSNQPQHF	TRBV19	TRBJ1-5
CASSLADRAIDEQFF	TRBV5-8	TRBJ2-1
CASSLALGQVNNEQFF	TRBV5-5	TRBJ2-1
CASSPEGRGRRNEQFF	TRBV18	TRBJ2-1
CAWSVPRDSWNDRTGELFF	TRBV30	TRBJ2-2
CASSRGGGNEQFF	TRBV6-5	TRBJ2-1
CASSIGAADEQFF	TRBV19	TRBJ2-1
CASSPREGEYEQYF	TRBV5-5	TRBJ2-7
CASSLTSSGNTIYF	TRBV7-9	TRBJ1-3
CASSLLAGAYNEQFF	TRBV7-3	TRBJ2-1
CASSDDRSGQSTDTQYF	TRBV2	TRBJ2-3
CASGLVLSNRIYEQYF	TRBV12-5	TRBJ2-7
CASSHSGTSTDTQYF	TRBV4-1	TRBJ2-3
CASSLDGGPKKETQYF	TRBV13	TRBJ2-5
CSARTGEDYEQYF	TRBV29-1	TRBJ2-7
CASSRTGKETQYF	TRBV7-2	TRBJ2-5
CAINGGLADYEQYF	TRBV10-3	TRBJ2-7
CASSTPNRGGYTF	TRBV7-8	TRBJ1-2
CASSSEGLASLYEQYF	TRBV6-6	TRBJ2-7
CASSMQGPMETQYF	TRBV19	TRBJ2-5
CASSLGTVSYEQYF	TRBV5-1	TRBJ2-7
CATSRDRAGEQFF	TRBV15	TRBJ2-1
CASSPPGATEAFF	TRBV18	TRBJ1-1
CASSTLTLAGNTGELFF	TRBV19	TRBJ2-2
CASSQDLTNYNEQFF	TRBV4-2	TRBJ2-1
CASSEAGTDLF	TRBV2	TRBJ2-7
CASSNPGQEQFF	TRBV6-6	TRBJ2-1